Each of the 21 T cell receptor beta chains below was sequenced from the same sample in a study of T cell responses to AZD1222 COVID-19 vaccine (dated by TCRdb to 2020 to 2023). Preparation of the library involved the immunoSEQ multiplex PCR assay. Held by TCRdb, this immuneACCESS table contains in-frame sequences only and omits some clones. Under half of the omission traces to an unresolved V gene where checked; the cause of the rest is unknown. The sample table holds roughly 140,000 clones, of which just over 90% were seen once. Approximately 3% of the sample is in the top ten clones. Per the publication, the time point label means: baseline before first vaccination. The sample's treatment or condition label is to be understood as: meningococcal conjugate vaccine given as trial control. The sequenced sample was peripheral blood, obtained on day 0 of MenACWY control vaccination. The source is an adult in good health.

A few counts support this clone. The chain is built from TRBV7-3 and TRBJ2-1; D possibly corresponds to TRBD2 (5 bases). Trimming took off 4 bases at V and 4 bases at J, with 11 bases between the two ends. This CDR3 spans 14 amino acids. Germline CDR1 and CDR2: SGHTA and FQGTGA. CDR3 DNA sequence: TGTGCCAGCAGCTCGCCCGGGGAGTACAATGAGCAGTTCTTC. The encoded protein is CASSSPGEYNEQFF.

The CDR3 reads CASSKGESYGYTF. CDR3 in DNA: TGTGCCAGCAGCAAGGGGGAGAGCTATGGCTACACCTTC. The V and J genes are TRBV9 and TRBJ1-2; tentatively, D is TRBD1 (6 bases). The germline V gene has CDR1 SGDLS and CDR2 YYNGEE. Trimming removed 4 bases at V and 4 bases at J, with 11 bases between. CDR3 length: 13 amino acids.

The rearrangement joins TRBV3-1 (or the pseudogene TRBV3-2) to TRBJ1-2, with 12 bases aligning to TRBD1. Trimming at V came to 3 bases and at J to 4 bases, leaving 12 bases not matched to a gene. Germline V gene lookup returns CDR1 LGHDT and CDR2 YNNKEL (reference sequence). This CDR3 region has 18 residues. CDR3 nucleotides: TGTGCCAGCAGCCATTGGGACAGGGGGCGCCGATTAGGCTATGGCTACACCTTC. It encodes CASSHWDRGRRLGYGYTF.

Concerning this clone: The sample carries other DNA sequences with the same CDR3. The V and J genes are TRBV7-9 and TRBJ1-5; D unclear. V was trimmed by 6 bases and J by 6 bases, leaving 9 bases between them. Germline V lookup: CDR1 SEHNR, CDR2 FQNEAQ (reference sequence). The CDR3 loop spans 12 amino acids. CDR3 nucleotide sequence: TGTGCCAGCAGTCAAGGCTCTCAGCCCCAGCATTTT. Protein product: CASSQGSQPQHF.

The DNA of the CDR3 is TGTGCCAGTAAGGGGAACACTGAAGCTTTCTTT. This translates into CASKGNTEAFF. The rearrangement joins TRBV19 to TRBJ1-1; D gene uncertain. V was trimmed by 7 bases and J by 1 base, leaving 4 bases between them. In germline, CDR1 is LNHDA, CDR2 SQIVND (reference sequence). The CDR3 is 11 amino acids.

This clone was observed once. The chain uses TRBV6-5 and TRBJ1-2; a possible D gene is TRBD1 (6 bases). CDR1 and CDR2 (germline): MNHEY, SVGAGI. CDR3 size: 14 residues. Trimming removed 0 bases at V and 5 bases at J, with 10 bases between. The chain's CDR3 is CASSYSWTAYGYTF. CDR3 nucleotide sequence: TGTGCCAGCAGTTACTCATGGACAGCGTATGGCTACACCTTC.

The V gene is TRBV27, the J gene TRBJ1-1, with 7 bases lining up with TRBD1. CDR1 is MNHEY and CDR2 is SMNVEV in the germline V gene (reference sequence). Losses at the gene ends were 5 bases for V and 4 bases for J; bases not matched to a gene: 1. This CDR3 spans 12 amino acids. Here the CDR3 DNA reads TGTGCCAGCAGTCCAGGGGGCACTGAAGCTTTCTTT. Translated: CASSPGGTEAFF.

This sequence joins TRBV6-1 and TRBJ1-6, with a tentative D call TRBD1 (6 bases). Germline loops: CDR1 MNHNS, CDR2 SASEGT. This CDR3 has 16 amino acids. V was trimmed by 0 bases and J by 14 bases, leaving 20 bases between them. CDR3 amino acids: CASSEAHGTPATSLHF. The CDR3 nucleotides read TGTGCCAGCAGTGAAGCGCACGGGACACCTGCAACGTCCCTCCACTTT.

The chain uses TRBV5-1 and TRBJ1-1; TRBD1 is a possible D gene (5 bases). Per germline, CDR1 SGHRS and CDR2 YFSETQ. V was cut by 8 bases and J by 0 bases, with 11 bases left in between. CDR3 length equals 13 residues. CDR3 nucleotides: TGCGCCAGTACGGGGCCCATGAACACTGAAGCTTTCTTT. This sequence encodes CASTGPMNTEAFF.

The rearrangement joins TRBV10-3 to TRBJ1-4; TRBD1 matches 11 bases. Per the germline V gene, CDR1 is ENHRY and CDR2 is SYGVKD. This CDR3 has 17 residues. Unmatched junction bases numbered 4, after V lost 3 bases and J lost 1 base. CDR3 loop: CAISDRDRGGTNEKLFF. The CDR3 nucleotides read TGTGCCATCAGTGACCGGGACAGGGGGGGAACTAATGAAAAACTGTTTTTT.

This chain connects TRBV9 to TRBJ2-2; a weak D match, TRBD1 (6 bases). Germline loops: CDR1 SGDLS, CDR2 YYNGEE. Trimming left V 0 bases short and J 5 bases short, with 8 bases between. The CDR3 has 14 residues. CDR3: CASSVATGTGELFF. CDR3 nucleotide sequence: TGTGCCAGCAGCGTAGCCACAGGGACCGGGGAGCTGTTTTTT.

CDR3 sequence reads: CASSVQVKRGGADTQYF. DNA for the CDR3: TGTGCCAGCAGCGTCCAGGTTAAGCGGGGGGGCGCAGATACGCAGTATTTT. The rearrangement links TRBV9 to TRBJ2-3; 10 bases are a match to TRBD2. After removal of 2 bases from V and 4 bases from J, the junction contained 10 bases not matched to a gene. This CDR3 comprises 17 residues. Germline V gene data show CDR1 as SGDLS and CDR2 as YYNGEE.

As to this clone: At one end, the junction sequence differs from germline, possibly due to a read error. The gene calls are TRBV19 and TRBJ1-5; the match to TRBD1 covers 7 bases. The CDR3 covers 14 residues. CDR1 LNHDA and CDR2 SQIVND come from the germline V gene (reference sequence). The CDR3, as DNA: TGTGCCAGTAACGGGGACAGTAGCTATCAGCCCCAGCATTTT. Protein product: CASNGDSSYQPQHF.

This clone was detected only a few times. V usage is TRBV19 and J usage is TRBJ1-2; D unresolved. Germline V gives CDR1 LNHDA, CDR2 SQIVND (reference sequence). V lost 6 bases and J 4 bases, leaving 12 bases between the germline ends. The CDR3 loop spans 13 amino acids. The CDR3 loop reads CASSPGSGYGYTF. The DNA for the CDR3 is TGTGCCAGTAGCCCTGGCTCGGGCTATGGCTACACCTTC.

V and J are TRBV28 and TRBJ1-1; D unresolved. CDR3 length: 13 amino acids. Trimming shortened V by 3 bases and J by 4 bases, and 9 bases separated the two germline ends. Germline V gives CDR1 MDHEN, CDR2 SYDVKM. CDR3 sequence (DNA): TGTGCCAGCAGTTTTGGAGGTTTCACTGAAGCTTTCTTT. Translating gives CASSFGGFTEAFF.

This chain uses TRBV7-2 with TRBJ1-2; D ambiguous. The germline V gene has CDR1 SGHTA and CDR2 FQGNSA. V lost 3 bases and J 4 bases, leaving 9 bases between the germline ends. The CDR3 covers 13 residues. The CDR3 nucleotides read TGTGCCAGCAGCTTGGGTCAGTCCTATGGCTACACCTTC. Translating gives CASSLGQSYGYTF. Using reference TRBV7-2 and TRBJ1-2 for the parts outside the CDR3, the full variable domain is GAGVSQSPSNKVTEKGKDVELRCDPISGHTALYWYRQSLGQGLEFLIYFQGNSAPDKSGLPSDRFSAERTGGSVSTLTIQRTQQEDSAVYLCASSLGQSYGYTFGSGTRLTVV.

The rearrangement joins TRBV5-1 to TRBJ1-4; D remains ambiguous. Trimming cost V 4 bases and J 4 bases, with 11 bases left between them. Germline CDR1 and CDR2: SGHRS and YFSETQ. The CDR3 totals 14 residues. The CDR3 DNA reads TGCGCCAGCAGCCCAGGATTGTTTAATGAAAAACTGTTTTTT. This encodes CASSPGLFNEKLFF. The whole variable domain, remainder taken from reference TRBV5-1 and TRBJ1-4, is KAGVTQTPRYLIKTRGQQVTLSCSPISGHRSVSWYQQTPGQGLQFLFEYFSETQRNKGNFPGRFSGRQFSNSRSEMNVSTLELGDSALYLCASSPGLFNEKLFFGSGTQLSVL.

The CDR3 DNA is TGCGCCAGCAGTCAATCAGGGGGCAATCAGCCCCAGCATTTT. Protein product: CASSQSGGNQPQHF. V and J are TRBV23-1 and TRBJ1-5; possibly TRBD1 for D (5 bases). TRBV23-1 is known as an ORF, though its function is uncertain. The CDR3 extends over 14 amino acids. V was cut by 0 bases and J by 2 bases, with 5 bases left in between.

The chain links TRBV13 to TRBJ1-1; D gene unclear. CDR1 is PRHDT, CDR2 FYEKMQ, per germline (reference sequence). This CDR3 has 13 amino acids. V was trimmed by 8 bases and J by 5 bases, leaving 15 bases between them. CDR3 bases: TGTGCCAGCGTGGGCCGGGTTCGGACTGAAGCTTTCTTT. As protein: CASVGRVRTEAFF.

The chain recombines TRBV12-3 or TRBV12-4 with TRBJ2-1, with D tentatively TRBD2 (6 bases). V was clipped by 5 bases and J by 8 bases, with 13 bases between them. This CDR3 is built from 13 residues. The CDR3 sequence: CASSQGGMDEQFF. The CDR3 DNA reads TGTGCCAGCAGTCAAGGCGGGATGGATGAGCAGTTCTTC.

This chain joins TRBV18 and TRBJ1-1; D remains unclear. Trimming shortened V by 0 bases and J by 0 bases, and 5 bases separated the two germline ends. This CDR3 is 14 amino acids long. Germline loops: CDR1 KGHSH, CDR2 LQKENI. The CDR3 coding sequence is TGTGCCAGCTCACCACCCGGCCTGAACACTGAAGCTTTCTTT. This gives the protein CASSPPGLNTEAFF. The whole variable domain, filled in from reference TRBV18 and TRBJ1-1, reads NAGVMQNPRHLVRRRGQEARLRCSPMKGHSHVYWYRQLPEEGLKFMVYLQKENIIDESGMPKERFSAEFPKEGPSILRIQQVVRGDSAAYFCASSPPGLNTEAFFGQGTRLTVV.